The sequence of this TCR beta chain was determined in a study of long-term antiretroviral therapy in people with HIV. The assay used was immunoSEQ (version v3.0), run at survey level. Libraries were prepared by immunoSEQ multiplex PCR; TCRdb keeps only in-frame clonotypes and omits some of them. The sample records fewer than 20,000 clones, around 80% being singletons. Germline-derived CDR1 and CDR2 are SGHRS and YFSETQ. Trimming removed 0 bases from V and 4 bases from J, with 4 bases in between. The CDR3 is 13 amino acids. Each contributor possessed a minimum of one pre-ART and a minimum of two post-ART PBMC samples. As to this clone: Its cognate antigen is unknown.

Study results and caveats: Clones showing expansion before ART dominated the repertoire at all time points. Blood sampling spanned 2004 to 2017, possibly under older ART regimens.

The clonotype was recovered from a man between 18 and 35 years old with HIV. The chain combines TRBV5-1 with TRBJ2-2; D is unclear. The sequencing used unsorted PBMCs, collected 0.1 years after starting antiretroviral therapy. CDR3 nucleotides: TGCGCCAGCAGCTTGGCGGGCACCGGGGAGCTGTTTTTT. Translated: CASSLAGTGELFF. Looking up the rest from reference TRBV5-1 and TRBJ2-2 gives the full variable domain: KAGVTQTPRYLIKTRGQQVTLSCSPISGHRSVSWYQQTPGQGLQFLFEYFSETQRNKGNFPGRFSGRQFSNSRSEMNVSTLELGDSALYLCASSLAGTGELFFGEGSRLTVL.